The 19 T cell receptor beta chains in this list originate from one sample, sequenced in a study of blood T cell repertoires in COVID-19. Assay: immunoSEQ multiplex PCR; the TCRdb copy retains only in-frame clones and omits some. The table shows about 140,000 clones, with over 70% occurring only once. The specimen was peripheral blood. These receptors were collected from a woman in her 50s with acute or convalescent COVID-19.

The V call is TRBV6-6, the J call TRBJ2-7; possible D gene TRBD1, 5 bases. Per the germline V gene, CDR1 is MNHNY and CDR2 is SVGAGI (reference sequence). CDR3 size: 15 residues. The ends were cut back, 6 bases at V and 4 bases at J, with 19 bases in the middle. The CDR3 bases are TGTGCCAGCAGCTACAAACGTATGACAGATTACGAGCAGTACTTC. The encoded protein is CASSYKRMTDYEQYF.

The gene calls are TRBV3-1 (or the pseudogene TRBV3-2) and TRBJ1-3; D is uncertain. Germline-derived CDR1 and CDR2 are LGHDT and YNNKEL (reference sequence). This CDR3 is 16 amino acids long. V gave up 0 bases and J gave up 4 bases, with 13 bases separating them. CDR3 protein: CASSQETTSAGNTIYF. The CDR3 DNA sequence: TGTGCCAGCAGCCAAGAGACTACCTCGGCGGGAAACACCATATATTTT.

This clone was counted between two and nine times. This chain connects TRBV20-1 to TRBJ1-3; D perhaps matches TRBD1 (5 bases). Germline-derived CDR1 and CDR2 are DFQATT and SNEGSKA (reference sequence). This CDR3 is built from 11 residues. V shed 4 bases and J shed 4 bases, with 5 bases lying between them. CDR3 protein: CSATGGNTIYF. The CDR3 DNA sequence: TGCAGTGCTACAGGGGGAAACACCATATATTTT.

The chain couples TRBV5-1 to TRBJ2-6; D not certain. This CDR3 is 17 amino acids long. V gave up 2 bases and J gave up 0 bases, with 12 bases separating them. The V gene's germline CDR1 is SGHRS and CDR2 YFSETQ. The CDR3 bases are TGCGCCAGCAGCTTAGGCCCGCGGAACTCTGGGGCCAACGTCCTGACTTTC. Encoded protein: CASSLGPRNSGANVLTF. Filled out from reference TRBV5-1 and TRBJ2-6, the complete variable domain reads KAGVTQTPRYLIKTRGQQVTLSCSPISGHRSVSWYQQTPGQGLQFLFEYFSETQRNKGNFPGRFSGRQFSNSRSEMNVSTLELGDSALYLCASSLGPRNSGANVLTFGAGSRLTVL.

The CDR3 sequence: CASSLYAGANEQFF. The CDR3 DNA reads TGCGCCAGCAGCTTGTATGCGGGGGCCAATGAGCAGTTCTTC. V is TRBV5-1 and J is TRBJ2-1, with TRBD2 as a possible D gene (7 bases). This CDR3 region has 14 residues. Trimming removed 1 base from V and 6 bases from J, with 11 bases in between. Germline CDR1 and CDR2: SGHRS and YFSETQ.

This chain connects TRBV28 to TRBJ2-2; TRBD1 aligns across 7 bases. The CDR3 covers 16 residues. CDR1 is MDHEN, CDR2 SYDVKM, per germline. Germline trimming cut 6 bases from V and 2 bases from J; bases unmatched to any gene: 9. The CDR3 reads CASSLPGTANTGELFF. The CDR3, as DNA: TGTGCCAGCAGCTTGCCCGGGACAGCTAACACCGGGGAGCTGTTTTTT.

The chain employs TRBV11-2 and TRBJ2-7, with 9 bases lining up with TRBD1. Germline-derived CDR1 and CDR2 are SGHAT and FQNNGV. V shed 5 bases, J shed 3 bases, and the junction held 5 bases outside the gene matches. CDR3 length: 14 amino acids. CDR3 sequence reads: CASSIDRGNYEQYF. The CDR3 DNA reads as TGTGCCAGCAGCATTGACAGGGGGAACTACGAGCAGTACTTC.

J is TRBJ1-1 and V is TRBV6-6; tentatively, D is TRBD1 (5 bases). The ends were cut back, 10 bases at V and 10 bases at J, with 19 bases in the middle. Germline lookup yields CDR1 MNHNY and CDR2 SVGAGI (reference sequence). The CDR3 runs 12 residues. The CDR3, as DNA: TGTGCCACAAAGCAGGGTCGGGGGGGAGCTTTCTTT. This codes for CATKQGRGGAFF.

CDR3 in amino acids: CAISVSDRVYGYTF. The CDR3 DNA is TGTGCCATCAGTGTTTCGGACAGGGTCTATGGCTACACCTTC. The J gene is TRBJ1-2, the V gene TRBV10-3; 8 bases are shared with TRBD1. The ends lost 4 bases at V and 4 bases at J; junction bases unmatched: 5. The CDR3 has 14 amino acids. The germline CDR1 and CDR2 sequences are ENHRY and SYGVKD.

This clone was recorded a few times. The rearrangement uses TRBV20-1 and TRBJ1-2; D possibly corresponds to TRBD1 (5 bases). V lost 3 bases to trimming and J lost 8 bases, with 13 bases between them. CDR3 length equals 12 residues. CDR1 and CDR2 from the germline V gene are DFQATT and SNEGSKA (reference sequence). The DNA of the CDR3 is TGCAGTGCTAGTTGGAGGGGATACGGCTACACCTTC. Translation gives CSASWRGYGYTF.

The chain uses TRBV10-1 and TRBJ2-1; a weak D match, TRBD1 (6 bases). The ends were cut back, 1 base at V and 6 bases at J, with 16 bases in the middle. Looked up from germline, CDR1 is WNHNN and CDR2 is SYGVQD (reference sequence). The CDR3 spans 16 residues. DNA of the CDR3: TGCGCCAGCAGTGAGTACCGGACCCAGACAGGCAATGAGCAGTTCTTC. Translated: CASSEYRTQTGNEQFF.

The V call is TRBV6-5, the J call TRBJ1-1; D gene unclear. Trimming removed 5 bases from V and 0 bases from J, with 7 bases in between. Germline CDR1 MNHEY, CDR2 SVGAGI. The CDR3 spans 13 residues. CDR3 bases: TGTGCCAGCAGTCCGACACTGAACACTGAAGCTTTCTTT. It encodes CASSPTLNTEAFF.

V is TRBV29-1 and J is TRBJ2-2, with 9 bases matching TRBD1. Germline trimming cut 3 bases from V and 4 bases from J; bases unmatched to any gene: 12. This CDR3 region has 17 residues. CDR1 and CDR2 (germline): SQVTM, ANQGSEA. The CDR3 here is CSVDPHGTGKITGELFF. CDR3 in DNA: TGCAGCGTTGACCCCCACGGGACAGGGAAGATCACCGGGGAGCTGTTTTTT.

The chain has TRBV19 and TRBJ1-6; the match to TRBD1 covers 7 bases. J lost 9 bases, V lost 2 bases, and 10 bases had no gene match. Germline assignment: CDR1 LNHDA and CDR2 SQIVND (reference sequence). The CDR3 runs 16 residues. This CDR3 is CASSITSGTVSSPLHF. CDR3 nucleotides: TGTGCCAGTAGTATAACGTCGGGGACAGTTTCTTCACCCCTCCACTTT.

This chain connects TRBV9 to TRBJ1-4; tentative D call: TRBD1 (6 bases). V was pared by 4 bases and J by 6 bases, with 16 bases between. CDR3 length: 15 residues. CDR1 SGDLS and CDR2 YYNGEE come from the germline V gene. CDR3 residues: CASSPRGPGDEKLFF. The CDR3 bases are TGTGCCAGCAGCCCGAGAGGCCCAGGGGATGAAAAACTGTTTTTT.

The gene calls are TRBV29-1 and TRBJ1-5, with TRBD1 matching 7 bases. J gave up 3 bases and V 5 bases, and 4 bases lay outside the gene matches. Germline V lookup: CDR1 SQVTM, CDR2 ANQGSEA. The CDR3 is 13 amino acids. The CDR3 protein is CSVNTGVNQPQHF. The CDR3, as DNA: TGCAGCGTTAATACAGGGGTCAATCAGCCCCAGCATTTT.

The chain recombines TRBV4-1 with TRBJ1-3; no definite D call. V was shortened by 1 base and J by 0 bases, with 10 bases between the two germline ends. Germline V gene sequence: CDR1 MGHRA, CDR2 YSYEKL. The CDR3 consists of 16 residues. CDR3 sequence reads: CASSQGLPLSGNTIYF. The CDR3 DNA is TGCGCCAGCAGCCAAGGACTGCCTCTCTCTGGAAACACCATATATTTT.

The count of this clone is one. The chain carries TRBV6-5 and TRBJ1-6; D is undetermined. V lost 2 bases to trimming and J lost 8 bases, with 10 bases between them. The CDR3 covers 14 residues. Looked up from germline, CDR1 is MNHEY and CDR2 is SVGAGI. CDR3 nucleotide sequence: TGTGCCAGCAGTTACCTGCAGAGGGATTCACCCCTCCACTTT. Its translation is CASSYLQRDSPLHF.

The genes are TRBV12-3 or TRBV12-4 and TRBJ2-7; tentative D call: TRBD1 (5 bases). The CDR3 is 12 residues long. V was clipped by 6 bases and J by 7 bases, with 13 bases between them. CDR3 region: CASSRQTREQYF. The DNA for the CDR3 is TGTGCCAGCAGCCGACAGACGAGGGAGCAGTACTTC.